This T cell receptor beta chain was captured by sequencing in a study of CD8+ T cells in alopecia areata. The CDR3 sequence is 15 residues long. Germline assignment: CDR1 MNHEY and CDR2 SMNVEV (reference sequence). V dropped 5 bases and J dropped 0 bases, with 11 bases sitting between them. Study-wide results and limits: Besides other cells, scalp samples also yield sequences of resident alphabeta T cells from normal skin.

Extraction and reverse transcription of RNA yielded cDNA as the sequencing template. Only in-frame clones appear in the TCRdb table, and some are missing; sequencing was by immunoSEQ multiplex PCR. In the table there are approximately 82,000 clones, about 51% of which are singletons. As for this clone: What it recognizes is unknown.

This receptor was obtained from a human donor with alopecia areata. This chain connects TRBV27 to TRBJ2-1; D unclear. The sample comprised NKG2D-high CD8+ T cells sorted from blood. The CDR3 DNA is TGTGCCAGCAGTATCCGGCCCAGCTCCTACAATGAGCAGTTCTTC. This translates into CASSIRPSSYNEQFF.